One and the same sample provided the 18 T cell receptor beta chains below, sequenced in a study of blood T cell repertoires in COVID-19. Method: immunoSEQ multiplex PCR; TCRdb's copy keeps in-frame clones and lacks some. There are more than 200,000 clones in the sample; around nine tenths occur only once, and approximately 5.3% lies in the top ten. Sequencing was done on a sample of peripheral blood. Source of these receptors: a woman aged 60-75 years with COVID-19, enrolled during active disease.

The rearrangement links TRBV7-9 to TRBJ2-5, with 7 bases lining up with TRBD2. V gave up 3 bases and J gave up 1 base; unmatched junction bases: 2. From germline, CDR1 is SEHNR and CDR2 FQNEAQ (reference sequence). The CDR3 has 14 residues. The CDR3 sequence is CASSFWTSQETQYF. The CDR3 region has the DNA TGTGCCAGCAGCTTCTGGACTAGCCAAGAGACCCAGTACTTC.

The CDR3 here is CAWSVRLGAGETQYF. CDR3 sequence (DNA): TGTGCCTGGAGTGTACGATTGGGAGCGGGGGAGACCCAGTACTTC. The rearrangement uses TRBV30 and TRBJ2-5; 7 positions agree with TRBD2. The junction had 9 bases not matched to a gene; V was cut back by 0 bases and J by 5 bases. Germline loops: CDR1 GTSNPN, CDR2 SVGIG (reference sequence). The CDR3 loop spans 15 amino acids.

The rearrangement uses TRBV9 and TRBJ1-3, with 7 bases fitting TRBD1. The CDR3 length is 13 residues. V gave up 7 bases and J gave up 6 bases; unmatched junction bases: 7. The V gene's germline CDR1 is SGDLS and CDR2 YYNGEE. In DNA, the CDR3 is TGTGCCAGCTCTACTGGGACAGCAAACACCATATATTTT. Translating gives CASSTGTANTIYF.

In DNA, the CDR3 is TGTGCCAGCTCACCACCAGGGGGCACCACTGAAGCTTTCTTT. The encoded protein is CASSPPGGTTEAFF. The rearrangement links TRBV18 to TRBJ1-1; 7 nucleotides line up with TRBD1. The V gene's germline CDR1 is KGHSH and CDR2 LQKENI. The CDR3 runs 14 residues. Unmatched junction bases numbered 2, after V lost 0 bases and J lost 4 bases.

The chain combines TRBV20-1 with TRBJ1-1, with a tentative D call TRBD1 (5 bases). This CDR3 comprises 13 residues. Germline V lookup: CDR1 DFQATT, CDR2 SNEGSKA (reference sequence). The V end lost 3 bases, the J end lost 7 bases, and 15 bases lay between the germline ends. The CDR3, as DNA: TGCAGTGCTAGTTCTTTTAGCGGGGGTGAAGCTTTCTTT. Translating it yields CSASSFSGGEAFF.

This sequence joins TRBV20-1 and TRBJ1-2, with D uncertain. Trimming left V 3 bases short and J 1 base short, with 12 bases between. Germline CDR1 reads DFQATT; CDR2 reads SNEGSKA (reference sequence). The CDR3 consists of 14 residues. CDR3 loop: CSASPRQFNYGYTF. CDR3 coding DNA: TGCAGTGCTAGTCCTAGGCAATTTAACTATGGCTACACCTTC.

V gene TRBV18 combines with J gene TRBJ1-2; D is perhaps TRBD1 (5 bases). The CDR3 consists of 17 residues. V was shortened by 3 bases and J by 4 bases, with 21 bases between the two germline ends. Germline-derived CDR1 and CDR2 are KGHSH and LQKENI. CDR3 region: CASSPLDTGIQAYGYTF. The CDR3 DNA reads TGTGCCAGCTCACCTTTGGACACCGGTATCCAGGCCTATGGCTACACCTTC. The whole variable domain, filled in from reference TRBV18 and TRBJ1-2, reads NAGVMQNPRHLVRRRGQEARLRCSPMKGHSHVYWYRQLPEEGLKFMVYLQKENIIDESGMPKERFSAEFPKEGPSILRIQQVVRGDSAAYFCASSPLDTGIQAYGYTFGSGTRLTVV.

The chain couples TRBV27 to TRBJ1-5, with TRBD1 matching over 7 bases. V dropped 6 bases and J dropped 1; count of bases not matched to a gene: 3. The CDR3 has 14 amino acids. Germline V gene data show CDR1 as MNHEY and CDR2 as SMNVEV (reference sequence). The CDR3 is CASRQTGSNQPQHF. The DNA for the CDR3 is TGTGCCAGCAGACAGACAGGGAGCAATCAGCCCCAGCATTTT.

V gene TRBV7-8 combines with J gene TRBJ1-2; TRBD1 might be the D (6 bases). From germline, CDR1 is SGHVS and CDR2 FQNEAQ. This CDR3 spans 14 amino acids. V dropped 1 base and J dropped 5 bases, with 11 bases sitting between them. CDR3 in amino acids: CASSLEGVVYGYTF. For the CDR3, the DNA is TGTGCCAGCAGCTTAGAGGGGGTGGTGTATGGCTACACCTTC.

This sequence joins TRBV18 and TRBJ2-3; 9 bases fit TRBD1. Germline CDR1 reads KGHSH; CDR2 reads LQKENI. This CDR3 is 17 amino acids long. V shed 0 bases and J 1 base; nucleotides not matched to a gene: 5. CDR3 sequence reads: CASSPPRGQGRTDTQYF. In nucleotides, the CDR3 is TGTGCCAGCTCACCACCCCGGGGACAGGGCCGCACAGATACGCAGTATTTT.

In its sample, this clone was seen once. CDR3 coding DNA: TGTGCCAGCAGCCAAGCCCGGAGAGATAGCTCCTATAATTCACCCCTCCACTTT. Encoded protein: CASSQARRDSSYNSPLHF. The chain has TRBV14 and TRBJ1-6; unclear D gene. Per the germline V gene, CDR1 is SGHDN and CDR2 is FVKESK. This CDR3 spans 18 amino acids. The ends were cut back, 1 base at V and 0 bases at J, with 13 bases in the middle. Full variable domain (rest looked up from reference TRBV14 and TRBJ1-6): EAGVTQFPSHSVIEKGQTVTLRCDPISGHDNLYWYRRVMGKEIKFLLHFVKESKQDESGMPNNRFLAERTGGTYSTLKVQPAELEDSGVYFCASSQARRDSSYNSPLHFGNGTRLTVT.

The genes are TRBV9 and TRBJ2-3; TRBD2 agrees at 7 bases. The CDR3 has 14 amino acids. With V trimmed by 0 bases and J by 4 bases, 2 bases remained unmatched. Germline V CDR1 and CDR2: SGDLS, YYNGEE. CDR3 bases: TGTGCCAGCAGCGTAGTGGCGGGAGCAGATACGCAGTATTTT. It yields the protein CASSVVAGADTQYF.

This rearrangement joins TRBV7-2 to TRBJ2-1; no reliable D call. This CDR3 is 17 amino acids long. Trimming pared 4 bases from V and 0 bases from J, leaving 16 bases between. CDR1 is SGHTA, CDR2 FQGNSA, per germline. The CDR3 is CASSSIVGLSSYNEQFF. CDR3 DNA sequence: TGTGCCAGCAGCTCAATAGTGGGCCTTAGCTCCTACAATGAGCAGTTCTTC.

The chain links TRBV30 to TRBJ1-1, with D hard to call. V was shortened by 2 bases and J by 2 bases, with 9 bases between the two germline ends. The CDR3 extends over 13 amino acids. Germline loops: CDR1 GTSNPN, CDR2 SVGIG (reference sequence). The chain's CDR3 is CAWSSNLNTEAFF. The DNA of the CDR3 is TGTGCCTGGAGTTCGAACCTAAACACTGAAGCTTTCTTT.

CDR3 nucleotide sequence: TGTGCCAGCAGTTTTAGTGTCCAGGCTGAAGCTTTCTTT. This encodes CASSFSVQAEAFF. V usage is TRBV27 and J usage is TRBJ1-1; D gene uncertain. Trimming left V 3 bases short and J 6 bases short, with 11 bases between. The CDR3 length is 13 residues. The germline V gene has CDR1 MNHEY and CDR2 SMNVEV (reference sequence).

The chain carries TRBV28 and TRBJ1-4, with D tentatively TRBD1 (5 bases). Trimming shortened V by 3 bases and J by 5 bases, and 19 bases separated the two germline ends. Looked up from germline, CDR1 is MDHEN and CDR2 is SYDVKM. This CDR3 spans 17 amino acids. The chain's CDR3 is CASSFKVGHLRNEKLFF. The CDR3 DNA reads TGTGCCAGCAGTTTCAAGGTCGGACACCTTCGAAATGAAAAACTGTTTTTT.

J is TRBJ1-4 and V is TRBV7-2; maybe TRBD1 (6 bases). CDR3 length: 15 residues. V was shortened by 1 base and J by 8 bases, with 14 bases between the two germline ends. Germline V lookup: CDR1 SGHTA, CDR2 FQGNSA. The CDR3 is CASSLGGGAEEKLFF. The CDR3 nucleotides read TGTGCCAGCAGCTTAGGCGGGGGGGCAGAGGAAAAACTGTTTTTT.

This chain uses TRBV30 with TRBJ2-5; TRBD1 matches 12 bases. J lost 5 bases, V lost 4 bases, and 8 bases had no gene match. The CDR3 is made up of 15 amino acids. Germline V CDR1 and CDR2: GTSNPN, SVGIG (reference sequence). The CDR3 DNA sequence: TGTGCCTGGACCCCGGGACAGGGGGCTGTGGAGACCCAGTACTTC. Residues: CAWTPGQGAVETQYF.